This is a list of T cell receptor beta chains from one sample in a study of blood T cells in healthy people across ages. MiXCR, applied by TCRdb to the 5' RACE reads, yields one record per CDR3 protein. The sample has 1.5 million to 2 million distinct CDR3 sequences; about 39% are singletons. The sample comprised blood. The receptors were sampled from a human donor in good health. The CDR3 runs from the conserved cysteine through the conserved F or W. The order of the fields is clone size, J gene, V gene, D gene, CDR3 DNA, CDR3 protein. D genes are given only for firm matches. A row's size may be missing; if present it is once, few, many or a size class.

>few|TRBJ2-7|TRBV10-3|TRBD1
TGTGCCATCAGTGGTGACGGGACAGGGACCTACGAGCAGTACTTC
CAISGDGTGTYEQYF
>few|TRBJ2-1|TRBV9|TRBD2
TGTGCCAGCAGCGTAGCAGCGGGGGCGCAAAATGAGCAGTTCTTC
CASSVAAGAQNEQFF
>few|TRBJ2-5|TRBV6-1|NA
TGTGCCAGCAGCCCCACCCAAAGGGCAGGAGCATACCAAGAGACCCAGTACTTC
CASSPTQRAGAYQETQYF
>NA|TRBJ1-6|TRBV20-1|NA
TGCAGTGCAAAAGGGACACCAGATAATTCACCCCTCCACTTT
CSAKGTPDNSPLHF
>NA|TRBJ1-1|TRBV10-3|TRBD1
TGTGCCATCAGTGGGACGAGGGGGCGGGGCACTGAAGCTTTCTTT
CAISGTRGRGTEAFF
>NA|TRBJ1-1|TRBV20-1|NA
TGCAGTGCTAGAGCGGGGACCATGAACACTGAAGCTTTCTTT
CSARAGTMNTEAFF
>few|TRBJ1-2|TRBV7-9|NA
TGTGCCAGCAGCTTAGGAGGCCTTATCGATGGCTACACCTTC
CASSLGGLIDGYTF
>NA|TRBJ2-7|TRBV6-5|TRBD1
TGTGCCAGCTGTTACGCCGGACAGGTCCACGAGCAGTACTTC
CASCYAGQVHEQYF
>few|TRBJ2-7|TRBV27|TRBD1
TGTGCCAGCTCTATTCGGACAGGGGCGAGCGAGCAGTACTTC
CASSIRTGASEQYF
>few|TRBJ2-7|TRBV6-6|NA
TGTGCCAGCAGGGACAGACAGGCCCGCGAGCAGTACTTC
CASRDRQAREQYF
>NA|TRBJ2-5|TRBV25-1|NA
TGTGCCAGCAGTGAGGCAGGGCTAGGGGCCCAGTACTTC
CASSEAGLGAQYF
>many|TRBJ2-1|TRBV18|NA
TGTGCCAGCTCACTCCCGGGTGGCGCCAATGAGCAGTTCTTC
CASSLPGGANEQFF
>few|TRBJ2-2|TRBV6-5|NA
TGTGCCAGCAGTTACTCGACAGAGCCGAACACCGGGGAGCTGTTTTTT
CASSYSTEPNTGELFF
>NA|TRBJ1-1|TRBV6-6|NA
TGTGCCAGCAGTTATACGCGGACCGACGGCACTGAAGCTTTCTTT
CASSYTRTDGTEAFF
>few|TRBJ2-1|TRBV7-2|TRBD2
TGTGCCAGCAGCTGGTCTAGCGGGGGAGCCTACAATGAGCAGTTCTTC
CASSWSSGGAYNEQFF
>NA|TRBJ2-1|TRBV2|NA
TGTGCCAGCAGTGAGAGGGTACACAGCTCCTACAATGAGCAGTTCTTC
CASSERVHSSYNEQFF
>many|TRBJ2-7|TRBV11-2|TRBD2
TGTGCCAGCAGCTTAGGCAGCGGGGGGTATTCCTACGAGCAGTACTTC
CASSLGSGGYSYEQYF
>NA|TRBJ2-2|TRBV7-3|NA
TGTGCCAGCAGCGCCCACCAGGGGGGCACCGGGGAGCTGTTTTTT
CASSAHQGGTGELFF
>few|TRBJ2-7|TRBV6-5|NA
TGTGCCAGCAGTGCTATCGACAGGAGCTCCTACGAGCAGTACTTC
CASSAIDRSSYEQYF
>few|TRBJ2-3|TRBV29-1|TRBD2
TGCAGCGTTGAAGCGACTAGCGGGGGGAACGCAGATACGCAGTATTTT
CSVEATSGGNADTQYF
>NA|TRBJ1-2|TRBV29-1|TRBD1
TGCAGCGTTGGGACAGGCTCTTTCTATGGCTACACCTTC
CSVGTGSFYGYTF
>NA|TRBJ2-2|TRBV5-1|NA
TGCGCCAGCAGCTTGGAAGGGACTCTAGCCGGGGAGCGGTTTTTT
CASSLEGTLAGERFF
>once|TRBJ1-2|TRBV2|NA
TGTGCCAGCAGTGGGGGGGGCTATGGCTACGCCTTC
CASSGGGYGYAF
>once|TRBJ2-3|TRBV2|NA
TGTGCCAGCAGAATCCCAGCGGGCACAGATACGCAGTATTTT
CASRIPAGTDTQYF
>few|TRBJ1-6|TRBV9|TRBD1
TGTGCCAGCAGCGCAGGGGGCGGTAATTCACCCCTCCACTTT
CASSAGGGNSPLHF